This T cell receptor (beta chain) was captured by sequencing in a study of T-cell memory formation after mild COVID-19. This clonotype came up a few times. V lost 0 bases to trimming and J lost 8 bases, with 13 bases between them. CDR1 ENHRY and CDR2 SYGVKD come from the germline V gene. This CDR3 spans 14 amino acids. TCRdb called the 5' RACE reads again in MiXCR, with one record for every CDR3 protein. The sample includes roughly 140,000 distinct CDR3 sequences, 11% to 15% of them seen just once. What was sequenced was PBMCs or a T cell subset sorted from them (not recorded which). The J gene is TRBJ1-2, the V gene TRBV10-3; no firm D call. The TCR sequence derives from an adult woman who had mild COVID-19 (a few samples of this study predate the infection). Cell type and time point are not known. The CDR3 DNA follows: TGTGCCATCAGTGAGTCGGGATTAGGGCAAGGCTACACCTTC. Amino acid sequence: CAISESGLGQGYTF.